The entry below describes one T cell receptor (beta chain). Trimming cost V 3 bases and J 5 bases; bases outside gene matches: 7. The CDR3 covers 14 residues. Germline lookup yields CDR1 KGHSH and CDR2 LQKENI. Time point meaning: pretreatment peripheral blood. This sample stems from a study of PD-L1 blockade in urothelial cancer. Study background: Every 3 weeks, patients received intravenous atezolizumab 1,200 mg, beginning 2014. Of 30 or so patients, around 25 were males with bladder-origin urothelial cancer. Individuals in the cohort had been given 0 to 3 earlier chemotherapy regimens. Blood was subjected to analysis at 3 weeks (second dose) and 6 weeks following treatment start.

The repertoire was sequenced with immunoSEQ multiplex PCR; TCRdb's copy has only in-frame clones and lacks some. The sample includes approximately 50,000 clones, 75% to 85% of them seen just once. The chain has TRBV18 and TRBJ2-7; 7 nucleotides match TRBD1. This clonotype was obtained from a man in his fifties with urothelial cancer. The sample was PBMCs, taken around atezolizumab (anti-PD-L1) treatment. The CDR3 sequence: CASSPRDRFHEQYF. DNA for the CDR3: TGTGCCAGCTCACCTCGGGACAGATTTCACGAGCAGTACTTC.